Below, 9 T cell receptor beta chains from the same sample are listed, as sequenced in a study of cytomegalovirus exposure and HLA in healthy donors. Only in-frame clones appear in the TCRdb table, and some are missing; sequencing was by immunoSEQ multiplex PCR. The sample has some 98,000 clones, around nine tenths seen once. Sequencing was carried out using PBMCs. Receptors originate from a woman aged 30 to 39 in good health and CMV-seronegative.

This clone was seen just once. In DNA form, the CDR3 reads TGCGCCAGCAGCTTGGCCGGACAGGGCGGCGGTGAAAAACTGTTTTTT. This gives the protein CASSLAGQGGGEKLFF. This chain uses TRBV5-1 with TRBJ1-4, with 8 bases that match TRBD1. V shed 0 bases and J 7 bases; nucleotides not matched to a gene: 8. The CDR3 covers 16 residues. Per the germline V gene, CDR1 is SGHRS and CDR2 is YFSETQ.

This chain links TRBV28 with TRBJ1-5; 7 bases are a match to TRBD1. There are 14 residues in the CDR3. Germline assignment: CDR1 MDHEN and CDR2 SYDVKM. Losses at the gene ends were 2 bases for V and 6 bases for J; bases not matched to a gene: 4. Written as DNA, the CDR3 is TGTGCCAGCAGTTTAAGGGGGCGCGGTCAGCCCCAGCATTTT. This codes for CASSLRGRGQPQHF.

V and J are TRBV6-5 and TRBJ1-3; D might be TRBD1 (5 bases). CDR1 is MNHEY and CDR2 is SVGAGI in the germline V gene. The CDR3 consists of 14 residues. V lost 4 bases to trimming and J lost 4 bases, with 11 bases between them. DNA of the CDR3: TGTGCCAGCAGTTGGCAGGGCGCGGGAAACACCATATATTTT. Protein: CASSWQGAGNTIYF.

This chain uses TRBV11-3 with TRBJ1-1, with unresolved D. With 1 base removed from V and 4 bases from J, the gap between germline ends came to 7 bases. The CDR3 spans 13 residues. CDR1 and CDR2 from the germline V gene are SGHNT and YENEEA. The CDR3 loop is CASSLAPGTEAFF. The CDR3 coding sequence is TGTGCCAGCAGCTTAGCTCCAGGCACTGAAGCTTTCTTT.

This clone has just one count. The chain employs TRBV27 and TRBJ2-2; possible D gene TRBD2, 5 bases. V lost 2 bases, J lost 0 bases, and 7 bases lay in between. Germline assignment: CDR1 MNHEY and CDR2 SMNVEV (reference sequence). The CDR3 has 15 amino acids. The CDR3: CASSLTGTNTGELFF. CDR3 in DNA: TGTGCCAGCAGTTTAACCGGGACGAACACCGGGGAGCTGTTTTTT.

Remarks on this clone: One junction end disagrees with the germline gene, perhaps due to a read error. The rearrangement joins TRBV4-1 to TRBJ2-4; 13 positions match TRBD2. The CDR3 runs to 14 residues. Germline V gene data show CDR1 as MGHRA and CDR2 as YSYEKL. The CDR3 protein is CASSPGGTSGTPDF. Here the CDR3 DNA reads TGCGCCAGCAGCCCCGGCGGGACTAGCGGGACCCCCGACTTC.

The genes are TRBV19 and TRBJ1-2; 7 bases align to TRBD1. From germline, CDR1 is LNHDA and CDR2 SQIVND (reference sequence). The trim removed 5 bases at V and 4 bases at J, leaving 19 bases unmatched. The CDR3 runs 18 residues. The CDR3 here is CASSEPTPGQRKFYGYTF. CDR3 nucleotide sequence: TGTGCCAGTAGTGAACCTACCCCGGGACAGCGAAAATTCTATGGCTACACCTTC. Combining the CDR3 with reference TRBV19 and TRBJ1-2 gives the whole variable domain DGGITQSPKYLFRKEGQNVTLSCEQNLNHDAMYWYRQDPGQGLRLIYYSQIVNDFQKGDIAEGYSVSREKKESFPLTVTSAQKNPTAFYLCASSEPTPGQRKFYGYTFGSGTRLTVV.

The rearrangement joins TRBV6-1 to TRBJ1-2; D ambiguous. Trimming took off 7 bases at V and 5 bases at J, with 14 bases between the two ends. Germline V lookup: CDR1 MNHNS, CDR2 SASEGT. The CDR3 is 13 residues long. CDR3 sequence (DNA): TGTGCCAGCATGAATGGAGCTTTGTATGGCTACACCTTC. This codes for CASMNGALYGYTF.

The V gene is TRBV4-1, the J gene TRBJ1-6; 9 nucleotides match TRBD1. V lost 4 bases, J lost 7 bases, and 2 bases stayed unmatched. In germline, CDR1 is MGHRA, CDR2 YSYEKL. The CDR3 runs to 14 residues. The CDR3 here is CASSRDRGNSPLHF. CDR3 in DNA: TGCGCCAGCAGCCGCGACAGGGGGAATTCACCCCTCCACTTT.